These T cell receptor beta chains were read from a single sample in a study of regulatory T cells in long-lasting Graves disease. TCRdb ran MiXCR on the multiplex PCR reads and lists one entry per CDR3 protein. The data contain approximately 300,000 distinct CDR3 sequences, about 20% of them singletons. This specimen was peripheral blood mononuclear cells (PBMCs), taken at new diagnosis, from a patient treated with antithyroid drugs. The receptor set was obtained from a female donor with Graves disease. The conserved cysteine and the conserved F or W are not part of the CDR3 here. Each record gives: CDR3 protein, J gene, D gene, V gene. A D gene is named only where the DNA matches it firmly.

ASSVSFTYEQY,TRBJ2-7,.,TRBV2
ASSEVSGTDYEQY,TRBJ2-7,.,TRBV6-2/TRBV6-3
ASSLGGKAF,TRBJ1-1,.,TRBV5-1
ASKAPQSSGNTIY,TRBJ1-3,.,TRBV7-9
ASSPEGVGYT,TRBJ1-2,.,TRBV13
ASTQRVGTQY,TRBJ2-3,.,TRBV6-1
ASSTGGREGTEAF,TRBJ1-1,.,TRBV19
ASSRRGALYGYT,TRBJ1-2,TRBD1,TRBV13
ASSSLGTSFSQETQY,TRBJ2-5,TRBD2,TRBV5-6
ASTRSYSNQPQH,TRBJ1-5,.,TRBV28
ASSPNGIDRVKAF,TRBJ1-1,TRBD1,TRBV28
AVGTGRGYNEQF,TRBJ2-1,.,TRBV10-3
ATSDPSTSGSLVDTQY,TRBJ2-3,TRBD2,TRBV24-1
ASSFGITSGNTIY,TRBJ1-3,.,TRBV7-2
ASSSGSGPGELF,TRBJ2-2,TRBD2,TRBV10-1
ASSESLVFNTEAF,TRBJ1-1,.,TRBV6-1
ASSELTGQTQY,TRBJ2-5,.,TRBV6-2/TRBV6-3
AWMVDLVDTQY,TRBJ2-3,.,TRBV30
AWSEGGKAF,TRBJ1-1,.,TRBV30
ASSLVSGELF,TRBJ2-2,.,TRBV27
SVDSGTGRTNEQF,TRBJ2-1,.,TRBV29-1
ASSYQASSETQY,TRBJ2-5,.,TRBV6-5
ASSSWTGGTYNEQF,TRBJ2-1,TRBD1,TRBV28
ASSSRGAVGTVLEQY,TRBJ2-7,.,TRBV7-2
ASSWTSGDLREQF,TRBJ2-1,TRBD2,TRBV6-5
ASTRDGSYEQY,TRBJ2-7,.,TRBV7-9
ASREVEQLLVYSTGELF,TRBJ2-2,.,TRBV28